This entry describes one TCR beta chain. This CDR3 has 15 amino acids. Germline lookup yields CDR1 SGHTA and CDR2 FQGNSA. V lost 4 bases, J lost 0 bases, and 10 bases lay in between. TCRdb keeps only in-frame clones here, not all; method: immunoSEQ multiplex PCR. The table lists 2.3 million or so clones, roughly 93% of them singletons, with approximately 0.4% in the top ten. This specimen belongs to a study of shared clonotypes between healthy human individuals. Donation came from healthy HIV-negative adults that had no recent acute infections or vaccinations. A CD45RA+ naive subset and a CD45RA-negative memory subset were split from CD4+ cells.

This sequence was found in a man between 18 and 29 years old in good health. Some clones in this sample may be carry-over from other donors' samples. V gene TRBV7-2 combines with J gene TRBJ1-3; D perhaps matches TRBD1 (6 bases). The sample comprised naive CD4+ T cells from PBMCs. Subset here: CD45RA+ positively selected. Written as DNA, the CDR3 is TGTGCCAGCAGCTACTCAGGGGTCTCTGGAAACACCATATATTTT. Translated: CASSYSGVSGNTIYF.